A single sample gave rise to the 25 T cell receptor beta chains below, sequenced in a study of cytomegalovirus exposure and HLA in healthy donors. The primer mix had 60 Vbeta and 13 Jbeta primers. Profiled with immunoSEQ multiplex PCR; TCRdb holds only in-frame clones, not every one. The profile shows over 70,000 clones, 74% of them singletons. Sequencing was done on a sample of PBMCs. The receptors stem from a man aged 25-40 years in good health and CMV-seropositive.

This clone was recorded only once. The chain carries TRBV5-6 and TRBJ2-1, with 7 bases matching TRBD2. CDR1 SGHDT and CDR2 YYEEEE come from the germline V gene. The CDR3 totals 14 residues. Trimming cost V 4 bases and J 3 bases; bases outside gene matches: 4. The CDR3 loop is CASSPGGGYNEQFF. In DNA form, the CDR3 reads TGTGCCAGCAGCCCGGGCGGGGGCTACAATGAGCAGTTCTTC.

The CDR3 region is CASSLELSEQYF. For the CDR3, the DNA is TGTGCCAGCAGCTTAGAACTCTCCGAGCAGTACTTC. This chain uses TRBV11-2 with TRBJ2-7; D is undetermined. Germline assignment: CDR1 SGHAT and CDR2 FQNNGV. With 0 bases removed from V and 6 bases from J, the gap between germline ends came to 6 bases. The CDR3 sequence is 12 residues long.

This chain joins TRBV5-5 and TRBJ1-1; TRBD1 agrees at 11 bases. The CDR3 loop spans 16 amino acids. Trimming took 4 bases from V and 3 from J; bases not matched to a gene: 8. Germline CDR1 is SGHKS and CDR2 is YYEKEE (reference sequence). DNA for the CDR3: TGTGCCAGCAGCACCGGACAGGGGGCGATTGACACTGAAGCTTTCTTT. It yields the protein CASSTGQGAIDTEAFF.

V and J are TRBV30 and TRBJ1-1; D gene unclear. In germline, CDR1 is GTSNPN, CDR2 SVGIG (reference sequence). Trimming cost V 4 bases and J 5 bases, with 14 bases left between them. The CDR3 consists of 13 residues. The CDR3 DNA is TGTGCCTGGAAAAGGAGGCTAGATACTGAAGCTTTCTTT. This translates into CAWKRRLDTEAFF.

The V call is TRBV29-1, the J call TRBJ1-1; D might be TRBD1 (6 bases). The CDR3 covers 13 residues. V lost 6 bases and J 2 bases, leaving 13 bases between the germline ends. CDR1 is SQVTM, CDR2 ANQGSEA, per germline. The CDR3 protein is CSVRGQDNTEAFF. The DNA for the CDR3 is TGCAGCGTCAGGGGCCAGGACAACACTGAAGCTTTCTTT.

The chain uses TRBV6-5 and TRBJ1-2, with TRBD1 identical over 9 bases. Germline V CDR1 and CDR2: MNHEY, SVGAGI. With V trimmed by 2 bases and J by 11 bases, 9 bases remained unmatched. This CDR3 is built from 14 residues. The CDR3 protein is CASSYVPGQGSYTF. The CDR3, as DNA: TGTGCCAGCAGTTACGTACCGGGACAGGGAAGTTACACCTTC.

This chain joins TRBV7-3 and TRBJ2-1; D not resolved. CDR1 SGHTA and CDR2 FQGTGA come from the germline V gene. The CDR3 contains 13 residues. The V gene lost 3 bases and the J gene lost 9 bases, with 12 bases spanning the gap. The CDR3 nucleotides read TGTGCCAGCAGCTTCGATGGGCCCGCTGAGCAGTTCTTC. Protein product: CASSFDGPAEQFF. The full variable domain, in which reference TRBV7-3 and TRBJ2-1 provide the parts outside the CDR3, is GAGVSQTPSNKVTEKGKYVELRCDPISGHTALYWYRQSLGQGPEFLIYFQGTGAADDSGLPNDRFFAVRPEGSVSTLKIQRTERGDSAVYLCASSFDGPAEQFFGPGTRLTVL.

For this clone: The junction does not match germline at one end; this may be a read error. The CDR3 nucleotides are TGTGCCAGCAGCTTAGAGGACATGTTTAGCAATCAGCCCCAGAATTTT. This translates into CASSLEDMFSNQPQNF. The chain couples TRBV7-8 to TRBJ1-5; maybe TRBD1 (5 bases). CDR1 and CDR2 (germline): SGHVS, FQNEAQ. The CDR3 consists of 16 residues.

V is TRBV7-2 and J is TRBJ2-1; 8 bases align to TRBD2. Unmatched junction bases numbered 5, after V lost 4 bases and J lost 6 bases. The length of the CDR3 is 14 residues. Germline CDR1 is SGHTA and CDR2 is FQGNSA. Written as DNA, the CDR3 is TGTGCCAGCAGCTATGACAGCGGGGGCAATGAGCAGTTCTTC. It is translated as CASSYDSGGNEQFF.

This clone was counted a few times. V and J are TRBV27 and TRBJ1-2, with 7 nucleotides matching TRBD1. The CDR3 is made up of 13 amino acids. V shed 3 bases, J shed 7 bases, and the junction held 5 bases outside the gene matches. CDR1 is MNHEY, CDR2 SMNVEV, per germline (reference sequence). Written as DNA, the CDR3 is TGTGCCAGCAGTTTCCATCAGGGGGGTGGCTACACCTTC. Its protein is CASSFHQGGGYTF.

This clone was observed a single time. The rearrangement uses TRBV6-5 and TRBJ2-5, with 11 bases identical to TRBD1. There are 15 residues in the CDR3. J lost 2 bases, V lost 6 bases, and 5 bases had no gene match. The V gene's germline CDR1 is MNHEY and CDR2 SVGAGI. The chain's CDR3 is CASSGQGAKQETQYF. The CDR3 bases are TGTGCCAGCAGCGGACAGGGGGCGAAACAAGAGACCCAGTACTTC.

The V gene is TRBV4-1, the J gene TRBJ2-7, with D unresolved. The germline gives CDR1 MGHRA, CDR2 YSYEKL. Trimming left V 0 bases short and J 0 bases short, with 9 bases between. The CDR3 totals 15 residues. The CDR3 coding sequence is TGCGCCAGCAGCCAAGAGACGGGTTTCTCCTACGAGCAGTACTTC. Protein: CASSQETGFSYEQYF.

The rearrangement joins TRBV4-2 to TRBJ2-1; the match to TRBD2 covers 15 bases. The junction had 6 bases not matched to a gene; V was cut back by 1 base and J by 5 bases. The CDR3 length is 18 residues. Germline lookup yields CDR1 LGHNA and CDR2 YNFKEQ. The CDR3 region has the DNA TGTGCCAGCAGCCAAGGGACTAGCGGGAGGGCCCGGAACAATGAGCAGTTCTTC. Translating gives CASSQGTSGRARNNEQFF.

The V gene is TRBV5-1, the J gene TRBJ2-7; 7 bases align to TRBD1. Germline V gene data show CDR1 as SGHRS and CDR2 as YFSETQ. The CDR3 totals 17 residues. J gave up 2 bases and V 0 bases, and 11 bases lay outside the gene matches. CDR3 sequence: CASSLGAQGENPYEQYF. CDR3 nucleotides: TGCGCCAGCAGCTTGGGGGCCCAGGGGGAAAACCCCTACGAGCAGTACTTC.

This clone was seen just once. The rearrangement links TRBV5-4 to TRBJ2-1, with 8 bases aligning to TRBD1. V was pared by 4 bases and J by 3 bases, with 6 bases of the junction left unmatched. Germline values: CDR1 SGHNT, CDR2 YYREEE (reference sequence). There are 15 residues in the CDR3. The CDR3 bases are TGTGCCAGCAGCCGAGGACAGGGTTTCTACAATGAGCAGTTCTTC. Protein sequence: CASSRGQGFYNEQFF. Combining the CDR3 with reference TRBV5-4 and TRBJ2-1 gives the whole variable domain ETGVTQSPTHLIKTRGQQVTLRCSSQSGHNTVSWYQQALGQGPQFIFQYYREEENGRGNFPPRFSGLQFPNYSSELNVNALELDDSALYLCASSRGQGFYNEQFFGPGTRLTVL.

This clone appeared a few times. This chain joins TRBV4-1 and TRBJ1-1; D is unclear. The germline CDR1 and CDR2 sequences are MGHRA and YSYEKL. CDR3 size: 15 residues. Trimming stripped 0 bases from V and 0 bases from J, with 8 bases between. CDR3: CASSQEPRVNTEAFF. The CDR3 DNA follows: TGCGCCAGCAGCCAAGAGCCCCGGGTGAACACTGAAGCTTTCTTT.

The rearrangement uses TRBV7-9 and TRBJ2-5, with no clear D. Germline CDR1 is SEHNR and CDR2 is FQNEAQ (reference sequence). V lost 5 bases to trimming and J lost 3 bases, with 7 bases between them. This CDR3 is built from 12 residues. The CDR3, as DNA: TGTGCCAGCAGCCCACTGGAAGAGACCCAGTACTTC. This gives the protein CASSPLEETQYF.

This chain's CDR3 is CASSPTSGGEAFF. The CDR3 DNA is TGTGCCAGCAGCCCAACCTCGGGAGGGGAAGCTTTCTTT. This chain joins TRBV5-6 and TRBJ1-1; no clear D. Deletions cut 4 bases from V and 8 bases from J, with 15 bases between. This CDR3 region has 13 residues. Germline CDR1 SGHDT, CDR2 YYEEEE.

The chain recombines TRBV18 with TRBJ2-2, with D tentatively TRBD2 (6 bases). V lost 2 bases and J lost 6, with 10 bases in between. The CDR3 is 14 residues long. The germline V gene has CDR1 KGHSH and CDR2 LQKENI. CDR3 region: CASSPKGGAGELFF. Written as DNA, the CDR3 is TGTGCCAGCTCACCAAAAGGAGGGGCCGGGGAGCTGTTTTTT.

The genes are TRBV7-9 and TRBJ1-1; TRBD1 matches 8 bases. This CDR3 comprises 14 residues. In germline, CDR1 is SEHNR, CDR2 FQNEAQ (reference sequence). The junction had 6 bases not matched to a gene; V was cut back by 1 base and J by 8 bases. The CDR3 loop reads CASSLGAGGWEAFF. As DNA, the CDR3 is TGTGCCAGCAGCTTAGGGGCAGGGGGCTGGGAAGCTTTCTTT.

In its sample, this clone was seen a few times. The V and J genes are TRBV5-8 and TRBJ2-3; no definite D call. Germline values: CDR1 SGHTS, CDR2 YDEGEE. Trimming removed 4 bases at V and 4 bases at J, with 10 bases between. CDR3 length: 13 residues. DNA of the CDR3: TGTGCCAGCAGCCCCGGAGCCGCAGATACGCAGTATTTT. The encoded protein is CASSPGAADTQYF.

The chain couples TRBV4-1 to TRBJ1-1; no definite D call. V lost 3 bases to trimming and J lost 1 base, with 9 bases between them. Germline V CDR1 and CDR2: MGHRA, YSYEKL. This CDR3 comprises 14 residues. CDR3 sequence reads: CASSQRAGNTEAFF. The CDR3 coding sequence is TGCGCCAGCAGCCAGAGGGCAGGGAACACTGAAGCTTTCTTT.

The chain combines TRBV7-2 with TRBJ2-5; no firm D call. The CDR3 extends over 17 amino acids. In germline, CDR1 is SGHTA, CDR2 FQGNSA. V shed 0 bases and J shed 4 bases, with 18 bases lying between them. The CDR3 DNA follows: TGTGCCAGCAGCTTAGCGAATTCCCAGCGCCCTGGAGAGACCCAGTACTTC. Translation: CASSLANSQRPGETQYF.

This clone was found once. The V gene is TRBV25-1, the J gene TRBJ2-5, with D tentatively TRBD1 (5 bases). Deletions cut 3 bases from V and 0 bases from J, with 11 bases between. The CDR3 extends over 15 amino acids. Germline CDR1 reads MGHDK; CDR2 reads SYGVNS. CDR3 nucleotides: TGTGCCAGCAGTGATAACGACAGAAACCAAGAGACCCAGTACTTC. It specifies CASSDNDRNQETQYF.

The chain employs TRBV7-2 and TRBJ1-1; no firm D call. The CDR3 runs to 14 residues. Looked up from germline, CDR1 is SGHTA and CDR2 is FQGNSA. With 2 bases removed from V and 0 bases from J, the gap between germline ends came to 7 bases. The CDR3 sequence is CASSLRGVNTEAFF. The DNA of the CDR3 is TGTGCCAGCAGCTTAAGAGGTGTGAACACTGAAGCTTTCTTT.